This T cell receptor beta chain was sequenced during a study of response to subunit inactivated influenza vaccine. Findings of the study overall: The authors put forward the suggestion that each seasonal influenza vaccination may bring in only a limited number of new T cells.

This CDR3 is 15 amino acids long. Trimming removed 2 bases from V and 2 bases from J, with 11 bases in between. Germline CDR1 and CDR2: SGHKS and YYEKEE (reference sequence). A note on this clonotype: What it binds is unknown.

MiXCR was run by TCRdb on the RT-PCR reads, yielding one entry per CDR3 protein. The sample has approximately 500,000 distinct CDR3 sequences; approximately 12% are singletons. The source is a man aged 50-60 years who received an inactivated influenza vaccine. This chain connects TRBV5-5 to TRBJ1-5; no clear D. The sample consisted of PBMCs from blood, taken 35 to 45 days after vaccination. CDR3 sequence: CASSLNPWGNQPQHF. The CDR3 nucleotides read TGTGCCAGCAGCTTAAATCCATGGGGCAATCAGCCCCAGCATTTT.